Sequencing of this T cell receptor (beta chain) was carried out in a study of OX40 agonist ivuxolimab in advanced cancers. The assay was immunoSEQ multiplex PCR, and TCRdb's table has in-frame clones only and misses some. The sample shows around 17,000 clones, around 81% of them seen only once. V gave up 0 bases and J gave up 4 bases; unmatched junction bases: 5. Germline lookup yields CDR1 ENHRY and CDR2 SYGVKD. There are 15 residues in the CDR3. The sample was CD4+ or CD8+ T cells sorted from blood, taken in a trial of the OX40 agonist ivuxolimab. The V and J genes are TRBV10-3 and TRBJ1-2; 7 positions agree with TRBD1. The TCR comes from an adult with an advanced solid tumor such as melanoma, head and neck, liver or kidney cancer. In nucleotides, the CDR3 is TGTGCCATCAGTGAGTCGGAGGGGGCGGTCTATGGCTACACCTTC. It yields the protein CAISESEGAVYGYTF.